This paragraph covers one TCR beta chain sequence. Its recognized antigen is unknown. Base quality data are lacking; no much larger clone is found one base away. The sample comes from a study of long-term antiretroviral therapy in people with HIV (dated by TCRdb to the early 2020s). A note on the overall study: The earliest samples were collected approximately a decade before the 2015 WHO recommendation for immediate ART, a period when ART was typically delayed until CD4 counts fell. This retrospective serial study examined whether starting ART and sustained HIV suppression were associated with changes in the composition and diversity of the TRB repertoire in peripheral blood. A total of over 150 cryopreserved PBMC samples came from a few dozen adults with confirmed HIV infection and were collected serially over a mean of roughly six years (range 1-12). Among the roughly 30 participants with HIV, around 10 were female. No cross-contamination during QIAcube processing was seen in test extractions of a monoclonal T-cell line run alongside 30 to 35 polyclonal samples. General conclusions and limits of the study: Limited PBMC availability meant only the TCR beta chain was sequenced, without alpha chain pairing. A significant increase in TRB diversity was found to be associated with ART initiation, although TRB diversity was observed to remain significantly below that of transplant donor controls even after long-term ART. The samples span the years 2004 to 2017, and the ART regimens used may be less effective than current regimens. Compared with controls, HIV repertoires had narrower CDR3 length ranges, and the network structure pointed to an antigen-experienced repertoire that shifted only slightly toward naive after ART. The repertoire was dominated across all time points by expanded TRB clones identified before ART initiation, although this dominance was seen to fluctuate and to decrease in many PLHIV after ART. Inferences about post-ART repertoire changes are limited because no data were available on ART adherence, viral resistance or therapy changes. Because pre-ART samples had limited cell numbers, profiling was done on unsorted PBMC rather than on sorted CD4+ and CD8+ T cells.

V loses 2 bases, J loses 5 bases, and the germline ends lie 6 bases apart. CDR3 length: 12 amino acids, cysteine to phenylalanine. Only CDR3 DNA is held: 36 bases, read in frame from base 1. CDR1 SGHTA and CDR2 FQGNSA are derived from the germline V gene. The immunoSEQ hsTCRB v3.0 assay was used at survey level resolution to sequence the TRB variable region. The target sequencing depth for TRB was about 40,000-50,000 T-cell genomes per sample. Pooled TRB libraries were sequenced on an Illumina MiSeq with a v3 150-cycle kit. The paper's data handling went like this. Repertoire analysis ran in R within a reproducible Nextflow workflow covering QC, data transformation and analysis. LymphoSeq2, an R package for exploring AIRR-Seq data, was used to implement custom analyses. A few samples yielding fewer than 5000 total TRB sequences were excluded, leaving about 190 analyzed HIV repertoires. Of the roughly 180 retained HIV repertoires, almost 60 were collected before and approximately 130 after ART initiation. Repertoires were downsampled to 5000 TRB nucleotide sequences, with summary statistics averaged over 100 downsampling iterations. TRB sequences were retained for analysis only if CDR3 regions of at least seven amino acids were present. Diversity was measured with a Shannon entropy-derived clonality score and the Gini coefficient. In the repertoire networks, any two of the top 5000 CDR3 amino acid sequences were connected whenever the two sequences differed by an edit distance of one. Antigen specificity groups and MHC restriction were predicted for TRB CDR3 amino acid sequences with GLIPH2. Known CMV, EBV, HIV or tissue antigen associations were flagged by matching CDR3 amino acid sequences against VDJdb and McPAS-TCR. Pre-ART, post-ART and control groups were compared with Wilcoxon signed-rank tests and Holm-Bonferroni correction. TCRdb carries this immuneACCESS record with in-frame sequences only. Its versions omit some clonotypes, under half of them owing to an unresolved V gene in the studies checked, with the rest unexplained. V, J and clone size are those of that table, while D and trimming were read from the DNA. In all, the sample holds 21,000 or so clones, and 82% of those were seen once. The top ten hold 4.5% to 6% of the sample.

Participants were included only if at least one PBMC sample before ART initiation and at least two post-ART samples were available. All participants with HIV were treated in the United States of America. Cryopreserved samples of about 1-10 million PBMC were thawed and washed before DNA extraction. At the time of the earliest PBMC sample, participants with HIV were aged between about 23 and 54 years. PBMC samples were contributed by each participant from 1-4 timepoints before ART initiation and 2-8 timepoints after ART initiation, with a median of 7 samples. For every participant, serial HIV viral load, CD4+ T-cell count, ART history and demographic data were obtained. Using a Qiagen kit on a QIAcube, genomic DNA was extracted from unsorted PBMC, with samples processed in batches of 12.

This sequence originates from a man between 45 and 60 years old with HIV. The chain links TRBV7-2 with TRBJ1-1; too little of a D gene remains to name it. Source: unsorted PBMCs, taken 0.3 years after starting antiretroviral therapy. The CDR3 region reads CASSLIRTEAFF. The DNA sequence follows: TGTGCCAGCAGCTTAATCAGGACTGAAGCTTTCTTT.